The 23 T cell receptor beta chains below were found in one sample sequenced in a study of blood T cells in healthy people across ages (dated by TCRdb to between 2014 and 2016). Library preparation employed 5' RACE. Data came from an Illumina HiSeq 2500. The second PCR ran for about 6 to 11 cycles and used a J-beta primer mix along with a sample-barcoded 5' primer. In TCRdb, the public reads were trimmed at Q25 with fastp and aligned with MiXCR, with productive beta chains retained. Rows are combined by CDR3 protein, so each entry shows the most common genes and DNA. This sample gives 1.5 million to 2 million distinct CDR3 sequences in total; 28% of them show up just once. The leading ten clones occupy roughly 8% of the sample. Sequencing input: blood. Every receptor here comes from a woman aged 25 to 39 in good health.

This clonotype was seen more than once but under ten times. The chain is built from TRBV2 and TRBJ1-5, with 7 nucleotides matching TRBD1. Per germline, CDR1 SNHLY and CDR2 FYNNEI. The ends lost 7 bases at V and 1 base at J; junction bases unmatched: 1. The length of the CDR3 is 13 residues. The CDR3 sequence: CASKGQSNQPQHF. CDR3 DNA sequence: TGTGCCAGCAAGGGACAGAGCAATCAGCCCCAGCATTTT.

This clonotype was detected only a few times. The junction departs from the called germline gene at one end, perhaps through a read error. The chain links TRBV5-1 to TRBJ2-1, with 9 bases identical to TRBD2. The CDR3 consists of 16 residues. Germline CDR1 reads SGHRS; CDR2 reads YFSETQ. The CDR3 DNA sequence: TGCGCCAGCAGCTTGGCGGTGGGACTAGCTTACAATGATCAGTTCTTC. Translated, it gives CASSLAVGLAYNDQFF.

On this clonotype itself: This may be a read error: a much more frequent sequence differs by one nucleotide. The V gene is TRBV10-3, the J gene TRBJ2-7, with a tentative D call TRBD2 (6 bases). The J call is in doubt because the DNA end fits TRBJ2-5 better. The CDR3 loop spans 13 amino acids. CDR1 is ENHRY and CDR2 is SYGVKD in the germline V gene. The CDR3 nucleotides are TGTGCCACCAGTGAGGCAGGGAGGGAGACCCAGTACTTC. It translates to CATSEAGRETQYF.

The chain is built from TRBV7-2 and TRBJ2-5; 12 bases fit TRBD2. With 1 base clipped from V and 4 bases from J, the junction kept 7 bases outside the gene matches. The CDR3 covers 17 residues. Per germline, CDR1 SGHTA and CDR2 FQGNSA. Here the CDR3 reads CASSLELAGGRGETQYF. CDR3 in DNA: TGTGCCAGCAGCTTAGAACTAGCGGGGGGCAGAGGAGAGACCCAGTACTTC.

The chain carries TRBV20-1 and TRBJ2-7; 8 bases map to TRBD2. The germline gives CDR1 DFQATT, CDR2 SNEGSKA (reference sequence). V was clipped by 2 bases and J by 2 bases; unmatched bases: 5. CDR3 length: 14 amino acids. The CDR3 DNA reads as TGCAGTGCTAGAAGGGGGACTAGAGCCTACGAGCAGTACTTC. This sequence encodes CSARRGTRAYEQYF.

The V call is TRBV29-1, the J call TRBJ2-3, with D possibly TRBD1 on 6 matching bases. This CDR3 contains 14 residues. Germline assignment: CDR1 SQVTM and CDR2 ANQGSEA. V was shortened by 7 bases and J by 1 base, with 15 bases between the two germline ends. CDR3 amino acids: CSAVQGKGTDTQYF. For the CDR3, the DNA is TGCAGCGCCGTACAGGGTAAGGGCACAGATACGCAGTATTTT.

This chain links TRBV2 with TRBJ2-4, with D possibly being TRBD2 (6 bases). The J call may be in error: the DNA end matches TRBJ2-7 better. CDR3 length: 15 amino acids. Germline V lookup: CDR1 SNHLY, CDR2 FYNNEI. For the CDR3, the DNA is TGTGCCAGCCGAGGGGAGGACGTCTTATCCCACGAGCAGTACTTC. It yields the protein CASRGEDVLSHEQYF.

The CDR3 bases are TGCAGTGCTAGCCCATTACAGGGACTTACCTACGAGCAGTACTTC. As protein: CSASPLQGLTYEQYF. V and J are TRBV20-1 and TRBJ2-7, with D possibly being TRBD1 or TRBD2 (6 bases each). V dropped 3 bases and J dropped 2 bases, with 17 bases sitting between them. The length of the CDR3 is 15 residues. CDR1 DFQATT and CDR2 SNEGSKA come from the germline V gene (reference sequence).

The chain combines TRBV5-1 with TRBJ2-5; tentatively, D is TRBD1 (6 bases). The J call may be incorrect, as the DNA end agrees better with TRBJ2-7. The CDR3 consists of 14 residues. Germline assignment: CDR1 SGHRS and CDR2 YFSETQ. The CDR3 DNA follows: TGCGCCAGCAGCTTGGGACAGGTAATGAACGAGCAGTACTTC. This sequence encodes CASSLGQVMNEQYF.

The chain recombines TRBV10-3 with TRBJ2-5; 9 bases line up with TRBD1. J was trimmed by 7 bases and V by 2 bases; bases with no gene match: 5. The CDR3 is 14 residues long. The germline V gene has CDR1 ENHRY and CDR2 SYGVKD. This chain's CDR3 is CAISELQGAGTQYF. Here the CDR3 DNA reads TGTGCCATCAGTGAGCTACAGGGGGCCGGGACCCAGTACTTC.

This clonotype was found many times. V and J are TRBV6-5 and TRBJ2-4; D may be TRBD1 or TRBD2 (5 bases each). The V gene's germline CDR1 is MNHEY and CDR2 SVGAGI. This CDR3 spans 15 amino acids. The germline V and J ends were trimmed by 4 bases and 3 bases, with 13 bases remaining between them. CDR3 loop: CASSSPGTSKNIQYF. CDR3 nucleotide sequence: TGTGCCAGCAGTTCCCCAGGGACGAGCAAAAACATTCAGTACTTC.

This clonotype occurred a few times. This chain uses TRBV20-1 with TRBJ2-7, with D perhaps TRBD1 or TRBD2 (6 bases each). Germline V gene lookup returns CDR1 DFQATT and CDR2 SNEGSKA (reference sequence). V lost 3 bases and J 5 bases, leaving 20 bases between the germline ends. The CDR3 totals 15 residues. CDR3 residues: CSASSQGGRLHEQYF. The CDR3, as DNA: TGCAGTGCTAGCTCGCAAGGGGGGCGGTTACACGAGCAGTACTTC.

This clonotype was seen a handful of times. The genes are TRBV6-6 and TRBJ1-1; 8 bases align to TRBD1. The ends lost 3 bases at V and 8 bases at J; junction bases unmatched: 14. The germline CDR1 and CDR2 sequences are MNHNY and SVGAGI (reference sequence). This CDR3 contains 16 residues. The CDR3 reads CASSYSPGQGKEEAFF. The CDR3 bases are TGTGCCAGCAGTTATTCTCCCGGACAGGGAAAGGAAGAAGCTTTCTTT.

This clonotype has only one observation. The V gene is TRBV24-1, the J gene TRBJ1-5; 10 positions agree with TRBD1. This CDR3 has 15 residues. J was trimmed by 5 bases and V by 2 bases; bases with no gene match: 2. Germline CDR1 KGHDR, CDR2 SFDVKD. The CDR3 spells CATSDSGQGDQPQHF. The CDR3 coding sequence is TGTGCCACCAGTGATTCAGGACAGGGGGATCAGCCCCAGCATTTT.

V gene TRBV4-1 combines with J gene TRBJ2-7, with D possibly TRBD1 on 5 matching bases. This CDR3 region has 15 residues. CDR1 and CDR2 from the germline V gene are MGHRA and YSYEKL. With 0 bases removed from V and 0 bases from J, the gap between germline ends came to 9 bases. The CDR3 sequence is CASSQDGRVSYEQYF. The DNA of the CDR3 is TGCGCCAGCAGCCAAGACGGCAGGGTCTCCTACGAGCAGTACTTC.

This rearrangement joins TRBV6-5 to TRBJ1-3; a possible D gene is TRBD1 (6 bases). CDR1 is MNHEY, CDR2 SVGAGI, per germline. V shed 2 bases and J shed 0 bases, with 26 bases lying between them. The CDR3 consists of 21 residues. The CDR3 region is CASSYGIVSPRPGASGNTIYF. The CDR3 nucleotides read TGTGCCAGCAGTTACGGGATTGTATCCCCAAGGCCAGGGGCCTCTGGAAACACCATATATTTT.

The V call is TRBV10-2, the J call TRBJ2-3; D is uncertain. Trimming cost V 3 bases and J 2 bases, with 18 bases left between them. Germline CDR1 is WSHSY and CDR2 is SAAADI. The CDR3 loop spans 17 amino acids. The CDR3 coding sequence is TGCGCCAGCAGTGACCCGTACGAATCGGGTATCACAGATACGCAGTATTTT. This encodes CASSDPYESGITDTQYF.

This clonotype showed up many times. A read error may produce the germline difference seen at one junction end. This chain joins TRBV3-1 and TRBJ2-7; D remains ambiguous. Germline V CDR1 and CDR2: LGHDT, YNNKEL (reference sequence). This CDR3 comprises 11 residues. The CDR3 sequence: CASSQGSEQYF. The DNA for the CDR3 is TGCGCCAGCAGCCAAGGGTCGGAGCAGTACTTC.

This clonotype was seen many times. This chain joins TRBV28 and TRBJ2-3; 7 nucleotides line up with TRBD1. The CDR3 spans 16 residues. The ends lost 5 bases at V and 8 bases at J; junction bases unmatched: 16. CDR1 MDHEN and CDR2 SYDVKM come from the germline V gene. CDR3 DNA sequence: TGTGCCAGCAGTCCCAGAACAGGGGTTCCCCCAAGTACGCAGTATTTT. Translated, it gives CASSPRTGVPPSTQYF.

This clonotype was observed a few times. CDR3 DNA sequence: TGCAGTGTTCTTGGTCAGGGGCTCACTGAAGCTTTCTTT. It translates to CSVLGQGLTEAFF. The chain joins TRBV20-1 to TRBJ1-1; D is perhaps TRBD1 (6 bases). This CDR3 is built from 13 residues. Per the germline V gene, CDR1 is DFQATT and CDR2 is SNEGSKA (reference sequence). The V end was cut by 7 bases, the J end by 4 bases, with 16 bases between.

This clonotype has only a few counts. This rearrangement joins TRBV9 to TRBJ2-4; 7 bases match TRBD2. V shed 3 bases, J shed 13 bases, and the junction held 13 bases outside the gene matches. Looked up from germline, CDR1 is SGDLS and CDR2 is YYNGEE. This CDR3 has 14 amino acids. In DNA, the CDR3 is TGTGCCAGCAGCGCCCTAATAGCGGGCAATGAGCAGTACTTC. Its protein product is CASSALIAGNEQYF. The full variable domain, completed using reference TRBV9 and TRBJ2-4, is DSGVTQTPKHLITATGQRVTLRCSPRSGDLSVYWYQQSLDQGLQFLIQYYNGEERAKGNILERFSAQQFPDLHSELNLSSLELGDSALYFCASSALIAGNEQYFGAGTRLSVL.

In this sample, this clonotype turned up a few times. V and J are TRBV12-5 and TRBJ2-5, with TRBD2 as a possible D gene (6 bases). V was pared by 6 bases and J by 1 base, with 12 bases between. Germline-derived CDR1 and CDR2 are LGHNT and FRNRAP. This CDR3 has 14 residues. The CDR3 nucleotides read TGTGCTAGTGGAACGGGACTGATCCAAGAGACCCAGTACTTC. It codes for CASGTGLIQETQYF.

Points on this clonotype: A much larger clone lies one base from this, so it may be a read error. V usage is TRBV12-3 or TRBV12-4 and J usage is TRBJ2-3; 7 nucleotides match TRBD2. The CDR3 runs to 16 residues. The CDR3 DNA sequence: TGTGCCAGCAGTCAGGGACTGCCGACTAGCACAGATGCGCAGTATTTT. It yields the protein CASSQGLPTSTDAQYF.